The clone carrying this T cell receptor (beta chain) was seen a handful of times. The data stem from a study of blood T cells in healthy people across ages. The authors ran a second PCR of about 7 to 12 cycles using a sample-barcoded 5' primer and a J-beta primer mix. TCRdb processed the 5' RACE reads anew with MiXCR; each CDR3 protein has one entry. The sample consists of over 700,000 distinct CDR3 sequences, around 25% of them appearing once. Trimming pared 7 bases from V and 1 base from J, leaving 11 bases between. CDR1 is SGHRS, CDR2 YFSETQ, per germline. This CDR3 comprises 14 residues. These records were also assigned to another study, of T cells of mothers and their children.

The origin of this receptor is a boy aged 5-17 years in good health. Sequencing was carried out using blood. The rearrangement uses TRBV5-1 and TRBJ1-4; no clear D. The DNA of the CDR3 is TGCGCCAGCTGCCCGACGGGAACTAATGAAAAACTGTTTTTT. Protein: CASCPTGTNEKLFF. Drawing the rest from reference TRBV5-1 and TRBJ1-4, the complete variable domain is KAGVTQTPRYLIKTRGQQVTLSCSPISGHRSVSWYQQTPGQGLQFLFEYFSETQRNKGNFPGRFSGRQFSNSRSEMNVSTLELGDSALYLCASCPTGTNEKLFFGSGTQLSVL.